This T cell receptor beta chain stems from a study of shared clonotypes between healthy human individuals. As for the study in general: CD4 naive and memory got three plates each, CD8 naive two, CD8 memory one.

The repertoire was sequenced with immunoSEQ multiplex PCR; TCRdb's copy has only in-frame clones and lacks some. The profile shows roughly 2,300,000 clones, just under 95% of them singletons. Germline V gene data show CDR1 as MNHNY and CDR2 as SVGAGI (reference sequence). This CDR3 has 15 residues. Trimming removed 2 bases from V and 0 bases from J, with 8 bases in between. A word on this clone: Other nucleotide sequences in the sample specify the same CDR3.

The genes are TRBV6-6 and TRBJ1-5; no clear D gene. Sequenced input: naive CD4+ T cells from PBMCs. Described subset: CD45RA+ positively selected. The clonotype comes from a man aged 18 to 29 in good health. Some clones in this sample may be carry-over from other donors' samples. The CDR3 sequence is CASSYGAGSNQPQHF. The CDR3 nucleotides are TGTGCCAGCAGTTACGGTGCAGGTAGCAATCAGCCCCAGCATTTT.